This T cell receptor (beta chain) derives from a study of blood T cell repertoires in COVID-19. The wider study: COVID-19 samples collected from the United States, Italy and Spain covered acute and convalescent phases. Sources were T cells, B-cell-depleted T cells, or PBMCs; the material itself was cDNA or gDNA.

The CDR3 is made up of 13 amino acids. V was trimmed by 2 bases and J by 1 base, leaving 5 bases between them. CDR1 and CDR2 from the germline V gene are SNHLY and FYNNEI. Authors' data handling: Estimates of nucleated cell counts were drawn from the amplification of reference gene primers. The data were produced by immunoSEQ multiplex PCR, yet TCRdb's version contains in-frame clones alone and is incomplete. That table supplies the V and J calls and clone size; D and trimming were determined from the DNA. The sample includes 25,000 to 30,000 clones, roughly 84% of them seen just once. The chain joins TRBV2 to TRBJ2-5; D unresolved. The sample comprised peripheral blood. The TCR was taken from a human donor in a cohort sampled during active COVID-19. The donor label of this sample is uncertain. Here the CDR3 DNA reads TGTGCCAGCAGTGAATCGGTCCAAGAGACCCAGTACTTC. Amino acid sequence: CASSESVQETQYF.